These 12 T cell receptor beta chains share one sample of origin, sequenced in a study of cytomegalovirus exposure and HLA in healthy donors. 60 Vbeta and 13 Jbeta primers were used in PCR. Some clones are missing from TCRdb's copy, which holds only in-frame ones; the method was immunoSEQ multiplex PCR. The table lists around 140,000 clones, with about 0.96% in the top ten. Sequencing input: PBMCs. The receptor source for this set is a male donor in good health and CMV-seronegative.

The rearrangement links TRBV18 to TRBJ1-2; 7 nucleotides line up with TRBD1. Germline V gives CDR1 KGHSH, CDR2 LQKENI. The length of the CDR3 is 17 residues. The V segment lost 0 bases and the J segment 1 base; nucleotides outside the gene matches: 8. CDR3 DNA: TGTGCCAGCTCACCACCGGCAGGGGACAGTTTTAACTATGGCTACACCTTC. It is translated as CASSPPAGDSFNYGYTF.

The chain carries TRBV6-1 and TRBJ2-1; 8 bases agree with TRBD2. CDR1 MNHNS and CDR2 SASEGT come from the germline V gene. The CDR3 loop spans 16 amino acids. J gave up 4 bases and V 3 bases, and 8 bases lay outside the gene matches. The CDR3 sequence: CASSDDSGTRYNEQFF. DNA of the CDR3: TGTGCCAGCAGTGACGATTCCGGGACTAGATACAATGAGCAGTTCTTC.

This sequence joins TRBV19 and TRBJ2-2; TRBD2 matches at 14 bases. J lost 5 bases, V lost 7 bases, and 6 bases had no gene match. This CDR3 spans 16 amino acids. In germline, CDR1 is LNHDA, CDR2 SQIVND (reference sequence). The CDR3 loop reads CASTTRTSGRTGELFF. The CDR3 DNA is TGTGCCAGTACAACCCGGACTAGCGGGAGGACCGGGGAGCTGTTTTTT. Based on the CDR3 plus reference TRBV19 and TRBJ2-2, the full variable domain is DGGITQSPKYLFRKEGQNVTLSCEQNLNHDAMYWYRQDPGQGLRLIYYSQIVNDFQKGDIAEGYSVSREKKESFPLTVTSAQKNPTAFYLCASTTRTSGRTGELFFGEGSRLTVL.

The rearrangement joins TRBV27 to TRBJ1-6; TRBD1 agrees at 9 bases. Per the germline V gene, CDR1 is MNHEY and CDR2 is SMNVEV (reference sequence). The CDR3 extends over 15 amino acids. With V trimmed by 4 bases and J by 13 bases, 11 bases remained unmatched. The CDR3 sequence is CASSSRDRDFPPLHF. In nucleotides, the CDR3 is TGTGCCAGCAGTTCGCGGGACAGGGATTTCCCCCCCCTCCACTTT.

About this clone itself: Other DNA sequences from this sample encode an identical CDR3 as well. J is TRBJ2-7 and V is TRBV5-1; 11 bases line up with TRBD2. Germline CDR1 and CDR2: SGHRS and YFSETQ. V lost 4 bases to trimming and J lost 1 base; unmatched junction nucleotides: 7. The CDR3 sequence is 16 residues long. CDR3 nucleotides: TGCGCCAGCAGCCCTTCGACTAGCGGGGTATCCTACGAGCAGTACTTC. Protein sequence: CASSPSTSGVSYEQYF.

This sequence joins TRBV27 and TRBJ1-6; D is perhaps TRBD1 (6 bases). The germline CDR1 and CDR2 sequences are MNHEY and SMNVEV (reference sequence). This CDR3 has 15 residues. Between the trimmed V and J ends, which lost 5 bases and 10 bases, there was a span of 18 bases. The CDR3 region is CASSHLAAQGSPLHF. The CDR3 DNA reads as TGTGCCAGCAGTCACCTGGCAGCCCAGGGGTCACCCCTCCACTTT.

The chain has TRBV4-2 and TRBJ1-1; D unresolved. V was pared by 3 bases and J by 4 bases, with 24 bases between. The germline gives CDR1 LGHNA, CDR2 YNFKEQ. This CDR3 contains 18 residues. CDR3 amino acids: CASSHPPGLGLGTTEAFF. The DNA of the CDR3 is TGTGCCAGCAGCCACCCCCCCGGTTTGGGTCTAGGTACCACTGAAGCTTTCTTT.

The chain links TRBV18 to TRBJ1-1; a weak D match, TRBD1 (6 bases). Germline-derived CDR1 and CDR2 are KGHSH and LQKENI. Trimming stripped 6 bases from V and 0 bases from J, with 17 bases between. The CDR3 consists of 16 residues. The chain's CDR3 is CASSARPGDLNTEAFF. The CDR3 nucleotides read TGTGCCAGCTCCGCCCGCCCAGGGGATCTGAACACTGAAGCTTTCTTT. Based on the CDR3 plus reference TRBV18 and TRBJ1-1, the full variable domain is NAGVMQNPRHLVRRRGQEARLRCSPMKGHSHVYWYRQLPEEGLKFMVYLQKENIIDESGMPKERFSAEFPKEGPSILRIQQVVRGDSAAYFCASSARPGDLNTEAFFGQGTRLTVV.

DNA of the CDR3: TGTGCCAGTAGACTGGACAGCTTGAACACTGAAGCTTTCTTT. Translating it yields CASRLDSLNTEAFF. V usage is TRBV19 and J usage is TRBJ1-1, with D possibly TRBD1 on 6 matching bases. CDR3 size: 14 residues. Trimming took 6 bases from V and 0 from J, leaving 11 bases between them. CDR1 is LNHDA, CDR2 SQIVND, per germline (reference sequence).

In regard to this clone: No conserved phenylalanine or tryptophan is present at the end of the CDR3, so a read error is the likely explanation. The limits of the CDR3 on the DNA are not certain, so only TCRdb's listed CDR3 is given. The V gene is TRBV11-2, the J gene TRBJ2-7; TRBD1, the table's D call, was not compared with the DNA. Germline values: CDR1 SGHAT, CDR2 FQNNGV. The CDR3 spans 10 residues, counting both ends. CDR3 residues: CASSLEAGAG.

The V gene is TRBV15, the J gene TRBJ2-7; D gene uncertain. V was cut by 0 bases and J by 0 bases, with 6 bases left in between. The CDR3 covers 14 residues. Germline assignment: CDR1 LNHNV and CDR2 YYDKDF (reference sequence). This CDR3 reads CATSRDPPSYEQYF. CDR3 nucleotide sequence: TGTGCCACCAGCAGAGATCCTCCCTCCTACGAGCAGTACTTC. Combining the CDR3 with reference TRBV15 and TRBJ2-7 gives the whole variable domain DAMVIQNPRYQVTQFGKPVTLSCSQTLNHNVMYWYQQKSSQAPKLLFHYYDKDFNNEADTPDNFQSRRPNTSFCFLDIRSPGLGDTAMYLCATSRDPPSYEQYFGPGTRLTVT.

In DNA form, the CDR3 reads TGTGCCAGCTCACCGATGCGTTCGGGACTAGTCAAGGAGCAGTTCTTC. Its translation is CASSPMRSGLVKEQFF. The V gene is TRBV18, the J gene TRBJ2-1; 8 bases line up with TRBD2. Per germline, CDR1 KGHSH and CDR2 LQKENI. V shed 3 bases and J 10 bases; nucleotides not matched to a gene: 14. This CDR3 spans 16 amino acids.